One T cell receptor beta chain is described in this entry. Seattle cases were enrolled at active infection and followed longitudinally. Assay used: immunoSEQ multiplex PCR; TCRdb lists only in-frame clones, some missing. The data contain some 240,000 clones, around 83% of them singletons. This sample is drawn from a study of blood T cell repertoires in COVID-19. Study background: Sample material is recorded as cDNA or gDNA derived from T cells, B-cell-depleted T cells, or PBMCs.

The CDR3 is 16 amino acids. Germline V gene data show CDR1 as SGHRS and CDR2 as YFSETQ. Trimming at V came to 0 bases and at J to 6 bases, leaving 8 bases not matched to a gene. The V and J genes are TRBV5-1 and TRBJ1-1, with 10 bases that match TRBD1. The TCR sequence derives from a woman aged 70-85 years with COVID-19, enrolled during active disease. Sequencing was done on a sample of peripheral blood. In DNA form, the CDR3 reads TGCGCCAGCAGCTTGGGAGTCATGACAGGGGGCTCTGAAGCTTTCTTT. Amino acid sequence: CASSLGVMTGGSEAFF.